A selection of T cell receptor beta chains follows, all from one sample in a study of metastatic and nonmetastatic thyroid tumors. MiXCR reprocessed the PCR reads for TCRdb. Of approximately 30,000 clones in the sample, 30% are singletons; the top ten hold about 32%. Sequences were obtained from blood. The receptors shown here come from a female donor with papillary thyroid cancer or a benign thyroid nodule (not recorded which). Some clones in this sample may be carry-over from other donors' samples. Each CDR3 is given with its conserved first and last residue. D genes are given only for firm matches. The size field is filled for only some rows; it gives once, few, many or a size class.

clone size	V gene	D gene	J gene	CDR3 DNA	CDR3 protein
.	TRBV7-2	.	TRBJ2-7	TGTGCCAGCAGCAAGGCCTGGACTTCCTACGAGCAGTACTTC	CASSKAWTSYEQYF
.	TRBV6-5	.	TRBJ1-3	TGTGCCAGCGGTTCGGCTAACTCTGGAAACACCATATATTTT	CASGSANSGNTIYF
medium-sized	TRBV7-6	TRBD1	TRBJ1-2	TGTGCCAGCAGCCCCCGGGGACAGAACTATGGCTACACCTTC	CASSPRGQNYGYTF
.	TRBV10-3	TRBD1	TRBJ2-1	TGTGCCATCAGTCGGACAGGGGGCGACTACAATGGGCAGTTCTTC	CAISRTGGDYNGQFF
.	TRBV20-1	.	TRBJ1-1	TGCAGTGCTAGAGACGGAGTTCGGGGAAATGAAGCTTTCTTT	CSARDGVRGNEAFF
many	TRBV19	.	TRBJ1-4	TGTGCCAGTAGTAAGGAGGAGGCATCTAATGAAAAACTGTTTTTT	CASSKEEASNEKLFF
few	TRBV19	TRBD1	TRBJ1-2	TGTGCCAGTAGTTGGACAGGGAATGCGTATGGCTACACCTTC	CASSWTGNAYGYTF
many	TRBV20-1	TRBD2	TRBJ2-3	TGCAGTGCTAGAGATACTAGCGGGAGCTTCGGTACGCAGTATTTT	CSARDTSGSFGTQYF
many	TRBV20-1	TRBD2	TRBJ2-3	TGCAGAGGACTAGCGGGAGGAAGCACAGATACGCAGTATTTT	CRGLAGGSTDTQYF
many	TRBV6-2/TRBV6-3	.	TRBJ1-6	TGTGCCAGCAGCTACCCCCAGGATTCACCCCTCCACTTT	CASSYPQDSPLHF
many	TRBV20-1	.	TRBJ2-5	TGCAGTGCTAGAGATGGGGGGTCCCAAGAGACCCAGTACTTC	CSARDGGSQETQYF
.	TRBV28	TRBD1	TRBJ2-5	TGTGCCAGCAGTTTAAGGGGGCGGACTGTGTGGGAGACCCAGTACTTC	CASSLRGRTVWETQYF
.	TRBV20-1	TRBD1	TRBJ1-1	TGCAGTGCTAGTAAGACAGGGGGCCCAAGAGAAGCTTTCTTT	CSASKTGGPREAFF
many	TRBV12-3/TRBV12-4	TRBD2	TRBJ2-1	TGTGCCAGCAGTTTAAGTCGCGGGAGGAGTGGGGGATGGCAAATGCGCGAGCAGTTCTTC	CASSLSRGRSGGWQMREQFF